Listed below are T cell receptor beta chains from one sample, sequenced in a study of shared clonotypes between healthy human individuals. The protocol was immunoSEQ multiplex PCR, while the TCRdb copy is restricted to in-frame clones and leaves out a portion. Among 450,000 to 500,000 clones listed, roughly 80% were seen once. Sequencing was performed on PBMCs. The receptors shown here come from a middle-aged woman in good health. Some clones in this sample may be carry-over from other donors' samples. Both conserved end residues are part of each CDR3. The order of the fields is clone size, J gene, V gene, D gene, CDR3 protein, CDR3 DNA. A D gene is named only where the DNA matches it firmly. Clone size, where shown, is once, few, many, or a class for clones that have expanded.

clone_size: -; j_call: TRBJ2-7; v_call: TRBV9; d_call: TRBD1; cdr3_aa: CASSVRDRGAYEQYF; cdr3_nt: TGTGCCAGCAGCGTCCGGGACAGGGGGGCCTACGAGCAGTACTTC
clone_size: many; j_call: TRBJ1-6; v_call: TRBV30; d_call: -; cdr3_aa: CAWRRRGNSPLHF; cdr3_nt: TGTGCCTGGAGGAGAAGAGGGAATTCACCCCTCCACTTT
clone_size: -; j_call: TRBJ2-7; v_call: TRBV7-8; d_call: -; cdr3_aa: CASSLAGGSYEQYF; cdr3_nt: TGTGCCAGCAGCTTAGCAGGGGGAAGCTACGAGCAGTACTTC
clone_size: -; j_call: TRBJ2-1; v_call: TRBV27; d_call: TRBD1; cdr3_aa: CASSTTGQGYYNEQFF; cdr3_nt: TGTGCCAGCAGCACCACGGGACAGGGCTATTACAATGAGCAGTTCTTC
clone_size: -; j_call: TRBJ2-1; v_call: TRBV7-2; d_call: TRBD2; cdr3_aa: CASSLTSGNPYNEQFF; cdr3_nt: TGTGCCAGCAGCTTAACTAGCGGGAACCCTTACAATGAGCAGTTCTTC
clone_size: -; j_call: TRBJ1-1; v_call: TRBV6-1; d_call: -; cdr3_aa: CASSEAVTGLGTEAFF; cdr3_nt: TGTGCCAGCAGTGAAGCAGTAACAGGTCTCGGCACTGAAGCTTTCTTT
clone_size: once; j_call: TRBJ2-1; v_call: TRBV19; d_call: TRBD2; cdr3_aa: CASTEMGLGDNEQFF; cdr3_nt: TGTGCCAGTACCGAAATGGGACTAGGGGACAATGAGCAGTTCTTC
clone_size: -; j_call: TRBJ1-5; v_call: TRBV4-1; d_call: TRBD1; cdr3_aa: CASSQSRGQGNQPQHF; cdr3_nt: TGCGCCAGCAGCCAGAGCAGGGGGCAGGGAAATCAGCCCCAGCATTTT
clone_size: few; j_call: TRBJ2-1; v_call: TRBV10-3; d_call: TRBD2; cdr3_aa: CAITKRAGLAGGVPRNEQFF; cdr3_nt: TGTGCCATCACCAAACGGGCGGGACTAGCGGGAGGGGTTCCGAGGAATGAGCAGTTCTTC
clone_size: -; j_call: TRBJ2-6; v_call: TRBV10-3; d_call: -; cdr3_aa: CAINHSGANVLTF; cdr3_nt: TGTGCCATCAACCATTCTGGGGCCAACGTCCTGACTTTC
clone_size: few; j_call: TRBJ1-1; v_call: TRBV30; d_call: -; cdr3_aa: CAWSPERDTEAFF; cdr3_nt: TGTGCCTGGAGTCCGGAAAGAGACACTGAAGCTTTCTTT
clone_size: -; j_call: TRBJ2-7; v_call: TRBV27; d_call: -; cdr3_aa: CASRSLASYEQYF; cdr3_nt: TGTGCCAGCAGGTCTCTAGCGTCCTACGAGCAGTACTTC
clone_size: -; j_call: TRBJ1-1; v_call: TRBV5-1; d_call: TRBD1; cdr3_aa: CASSRSMIDRGMNTEAFF; cdr3_nt: TGCGCCAGCAGCCGAAGTATGATAGACAGGGGCATGAACACTGAAGCTTTCTTT
clone_size: -; j_call: TRBJ2-6; v_call: TRBV21-1; d_call: -; cdr3_aa: CASSKAPRGHLSGANVLTF; cdr3_nt: TGTGCCAGCAGCAAAGCGCCGAGGGGACACCTCTCTGGGGCCAACGTCCTGACTTTC
clone_size: -; j_call: TRBJ2-4; v_call: TRBV30; d_call: -; cdr3_aa: CAWSVLPYGGIQYF; cdr3_nt: TGTGCCTGGAGTGTACTCCCTTACGGGGGCATTCAGTACTTC
clone_size: -; j_call: TRBJ2-3; v_call: TRBV30; d_call: -; cdr3_aa: CAWIAESTDTQYF; cdr3_nt: TGTGCCTGGATAGCAGAAAGCACAGATACGCAGTATTTT
clone_size: -; j_call: TRBJ2-1; v_call: TRBV9; d_call: TRBD1; cdr3_aa: CASSPQGRGLEQFF; cdr3_nt: TGTGCCAGCAGCCCTCAGGGCAGGGGGCTGGAGCAGTTCTTC
clone_size: -; j_call: TRBJ2-5; v_call: TRBV6-6; d_call: -; cdr3_aa: CASSYSRETQYF; cdr3_nt: TGTGCCAGCAGTTACTCCAGAGAGACCCAGTACTTC
clone_size: -; j_call: TRBJ2-2; v_call: TRBV28; d_call: -; cdr3_aa: CASSAAIGELFF; cdr3_nt: TGTGCCAGCAGCGCAGCGATCGGGGAGCTGTTTTTT
clone_size: -; j_call: TRBJ1-6; v_call: TRBV7-9; d_call: -; cdr3_aa: CASSLIMSTSPLHF; cdr3_nt: TGTGCCAGCAGCTTAATTATGAGCACCTCACCCCTCCACTTT
clone_size: -; j_call: TRBJ2-7; v_call: TRBV5-1; d_call: -; cdr3_aa: CASSPEGDLTSEQYF; cdr3_nt: TGCGCCAGCAGCCCGGAGGGTGACCTGACGAGCGAGCAGTACTTC
clone_size: -; j_call: TRBJ1-2; v_call: TRBV30; d_call: -; cdr3_aa: CAGEGGGYTF; cdr3_nt: TGTGCTGGAGAAGGTGGGGGCTACACCTTC
clone_size: -; j_call: TRBJ1-2; v_call: TRBV21-1; d_call: -; cdr3_aa: CASEGTGGNYGYTF; cdr3_nt: TGTGCCAGTGAAGGGACAGGGGGTAACTATGGCTACACCTTC
clone_size: -; j_call: TRBJ2-1; v_call: TRBV18; d_call: TRBD2; cdr3_aa: CASSPPGSGREHEQFF; cdr3_nt: TGTGCCAGCTCACCGCCGGGGAGCGGGAGGGAACATGAGCAGTTCTTC
clone_size: -; j_call: TRBJ2-1; v_call: TRBV4-1; d_call: TRBD2; cdr3_aa: CASSSWEREVYNEQFF; cdr3_nt: TGCGCCAGCAGCTCATGGGAGCGGGAGGTCTACAATGAGCAGTTCTTC
clone_size: -; j_call: TRBJ2-1; v_call: TRBV10-3; d_call: -; cdr3_aa: CAIRGSWGQDSYNEQFF; cdr3_nt: TGTGCCATCAGGGGAAGTTGGGGGCAGGACTCCTACAATGAGCAGTTCTTC
clone_size: -; j_call: TRBJ1-2; v_call: TRBV30; d_call: TRBD1; cdr3_aa: CAWSSGTGKRHTF; cdr3_nt: TGTGCATGGAGTAGTGGGACAGGAAAAAGGCACACCTTC
clone_size: -; j_call: TRBJ2-3; v_call: TRBV29-1; d_call: -; cdr3_aa: CSGRDSTDTQYF; cdr3_nt: TGCAGCGGGCGGGACAGCACAGATACGCAGTATTTT
clone_size: few; j_call: TRBJ2-2; v_call: TRBV25-1; d_call: TRBD1; cdr3_aa: CASSVAGGAFIHGELFF; cdr3_nt: TGTGCCAGCAGTGTGGCAGGGGGCGCTTTTATTCACGGGGAGCTGTTTTTT
clone_size: -; j_call: TRBJ1-3; v_call: TRBV18; d_call: -; cdr3_aa: CASSPLKSGTYSGNTIYF; cdr3_nt: TGTGCCAGCTCACCATTGAAATCAGGGACTTACTCTGGAAACACCATATATTTT
clone_size: -; j_call: TRBJ2-1; v_call: TRBV7-9; d_call: -; cdr3_aa: CASSPGRSRDEQFF; cdr3_nt: TGTGCCAGCAGTCCTGGCCGATCCCGGGATGAGCAGTTCTTC
clone_size: -; j_call: TRBJ2-7; v_call: TRBV4-1; d_call: -; cdr3_aa: CASSQESKVAGEAYEQYF; cdr3_nt: TGCGCCAGCAGCCAAGAGAGTAAGGTAGCCGGAGAGGCCTACGAGCAGTACTTC
clone_size: many; j_call: TRBJ2-7; v_call: TRBV28; d_call: TRBD2; cdr3_aa: CASRRLAGGYEQYF; cdr3_nt: TGTGCCAGCAGGCGACTAGCGGGCGGCTACGAGCAGTACTTC
clone_size: few; j_call: TRBJ2-1; v_call: TRBV10-2; d_call: TRBD2; cdr3_aa: CASRGGLAGDYNEQFF; cdr3_nt: TGCGCCAGCAGAGGGGGGTTAGCGGGAGACTACAATGAGCAGTTCTTC
clone_size: few; j_call: TRBJ1-1; v_call: TRBV20-1; d_call: -; cdr3_aa: CSGGQISEAFF; cdr3_nt: TGCAGTGGGGGCCAGATATCGGAAGCTTTCTTT
clone_size: -; j_call: TRBJ1-2; v_call: TRBV28; d_call: -; cdr3_aa: CASRKADYGYTF; cdr3_nt: TGTGCCAGCAGGAAGGCCGACTATGGCTACACCTTC
clone_size: -; j_call: TRBJ2-7; v_call: TRBV28; d_call: -; cdr3_aa: CASSLTIYEQYF; cdr3_nt: TGTGCCAGCAGTTTAACTATCTACGAGCAGTACTTC
clone_size: -; j_call: TRBJ1-5; v_call: TRBV19; d_call: -; cdr3_aa: CASSKRDRQSNQPQHF; cdr3_nt: TGTGCCAGTAGCAAACGGGACCGACAAAGCAATCAGCCCCAGCATTTT
clone_size: few; j_call: TRBJ2-7; v_call: TRBV7-7; d_call: TRBD1; cdr3_aa: CASSPDRGYEQYF; cdr3_nt: TGTGCCAGCAGCCCTGACAGGGGCTACGAGCAGTACTTC
clone_size: -; j_call: TRBJ1-2; v_call: TRBV5-4; d_call: TRBD1; cdr3_aa: CATTRDRGFGDYGYTF; cdr3_nt: TGTGCCACCACCCGCGACAGGGGGTTCGGTGACTATGGCTACACCTTC
clone_size: -; j_call: TRBJ1-1; v_call: TRBV7-9; d_call: -; cdr3_aa: CASSRARVAFF; cdr3_nt: TGTGCCAGCAGCCGGGCAAGGGTGGCTTTCTTT
clone_size: -; j_call: TRBJ2-3; v_call: TRBV10-2; d_call: TRBD1; cdr3_aa: CASSGGTGLLTDTQYF; cdr3_nt: TGCGCCAGCAGTGGTGGGACAGGTCTCCTGACAGATACGCAGTATTTT
clone_size: -; j_call: TRBJ2-3; v_call: TRBV7-6; d_call: TRBD2; cdr3_aa: CASSTRASGGTDTQYF; cdr3_nt: TGTGCCAGCAGCACCCGAGCTAGCGGGGGCACAGATACGCAGTATTTT
clone_size: -; j_call: TRBJ2-4; v_call: TRBV29-1; d_call: -; cdr3_aa: CSVVSGLAKNIQYF; cdr3_nt: TGCAGCGTTGTGTCCGGGTTAGCCAAAAACATTCAGTACTTC
clone_size: -; j_call: TRBJ1-2; v_call: TRBV18; d_call: TRBD1; cdr3_aa: CASSPTTGNYGYTF; cdr3_nt: TGTGCCAGCTCACCGACGACAGGGAACTATGGCTACACCTTC
clone_size: many; j_call: TRBJ2-7; v_call: TRBV23-1; d_call: -; cdr3_aa: CASSLTACEQYF; cdr3_nt: TGCGCCAGCAGCCTGACGGCGTGCGAGCAGTACTTC
clone_size: -; j_call: TRBJ2-7; v_call: TRBV5-6; d_call: -; cdr3_aa: CASSVGPYEQYF; cdr3_nt: TGTGCCAGCAGCGTGGGCCCCTACGAGCAGTACTTC
clone_size: -; j_call: TRBJ1-1; v_call: TRBV27; d_call: -; cdr3_aa: CASNNQGAEAFF; cdr3_nt: TGTGCCAGCAATAACCAGGGTGCTGAAGCTTTCTTT
clone_size: -; j_call: TRBJ2-7; v_call: TRBV6-5; d_call: TRBD2; cdr3_aa: CASSNGLAGAYEQYF; cdr3_nt: TGTGCCAGCAGTAACGGACTAGCGGGAGCTTACGAGCAGTACTTC
clone_size: once; j_call: TRBJ2-2; v_call: TRBV30; d_call: TRBD2; cdr3_aa: CAWSVGRADTGELFF; cdr3_nt: TGTGCCTGGAGTGTAGGGAGGGCGGACACCGGGGAGCTGTTTTTT
clone_size: -; j_call: TRBJ2-2; v_call: TRBV29-1; d_call: TRBD1; cdr3_aa: CSVRTGNDGELFF; cdr3_nt: TGCAGCGTGAGGACAGGGAACGACGGGGAGCTGTTTTTT
clone_size: -; j_call: TRBJ2-1; v_call: TRBV2; d_call: -; cdr3_aa: CASSTYPGVRRLNEQFF; cdr3_nt: TGTGCCAGCAGCACCTACCCGGGTGTCAGAAGGCTCAATGAGCAGTTCTTC
clone_size: few; j_call: TRBJ1-2; v_call: TRBV5-1; d_call: TRBD1; cdr3_aa: CASSLGQEYGYTF; cdr3_nt: TGCGCCAGCAGCCTCGGACAGGAGTATGGCTACACCTTC
clone_size: -; j_call: TRBJ2-5; v_call: TRBV11-3; d_call: -; cdr3_aa: CASSPGTLGETQYF; cdr3_nt: TGTGCCAGCAGCCCCGGGACCCTGGGGGAGACCCAGTACTTC
clone_size: -; j_call: TRBJ1-3; v_call: TRBV18; d_call: TRBD1; cdr3_aa: CASSLRQGMAGNTIYF; cdr3_nt: TGTGCCAGCTCACTCAGACAGGGAATGGCCGGAAACACCATATATTTT